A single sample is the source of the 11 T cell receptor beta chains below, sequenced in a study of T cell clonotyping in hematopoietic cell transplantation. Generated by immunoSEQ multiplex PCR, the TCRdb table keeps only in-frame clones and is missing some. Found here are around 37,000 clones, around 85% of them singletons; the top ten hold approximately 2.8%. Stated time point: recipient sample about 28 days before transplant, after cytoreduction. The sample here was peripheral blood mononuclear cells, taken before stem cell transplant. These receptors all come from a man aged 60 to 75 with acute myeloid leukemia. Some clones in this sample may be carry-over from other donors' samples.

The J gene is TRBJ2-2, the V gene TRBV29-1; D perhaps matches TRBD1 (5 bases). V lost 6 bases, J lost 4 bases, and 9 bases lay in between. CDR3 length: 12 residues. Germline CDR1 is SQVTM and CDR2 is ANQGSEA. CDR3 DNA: TGCAGCGTCGACAGAGCCACCGGGGAGCTGTTTTTT. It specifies CSVDRATGELFF.

The CDR3 protein is CSVRGTGGYGYTF. CDR3 bases: TGCAGCGTTAGGGGGACAGGGGGATATGGCTACACCTTC. The chain couples TRBV29-1 to TRBJ1-2, with 11 bases identical to TRBD1. The CDR3 runs 13 residues. CDR1 and CDR2 (germline): SQVTM, ANQGSEA. The trim removed 5 bases at V and 5 bases at J, leaving 4 bases unmatched.

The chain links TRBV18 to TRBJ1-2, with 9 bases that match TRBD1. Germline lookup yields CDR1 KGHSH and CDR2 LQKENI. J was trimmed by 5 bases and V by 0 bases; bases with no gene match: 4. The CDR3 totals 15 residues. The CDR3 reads CASSPPGQGLYGYTF. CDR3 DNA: TGTGCCAGCTCACCACCGGGACAGGGTCTATATGGCTACACCTTC.

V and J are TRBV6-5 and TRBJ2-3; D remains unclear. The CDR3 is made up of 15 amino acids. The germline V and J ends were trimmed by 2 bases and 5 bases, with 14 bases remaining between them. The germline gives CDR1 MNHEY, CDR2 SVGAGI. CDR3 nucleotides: TGTGCCAGCAGTTACAAGGGCGCCAAAGGAGATACGCAGTATTTT. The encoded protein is CASSYKGAKGDTQYF.

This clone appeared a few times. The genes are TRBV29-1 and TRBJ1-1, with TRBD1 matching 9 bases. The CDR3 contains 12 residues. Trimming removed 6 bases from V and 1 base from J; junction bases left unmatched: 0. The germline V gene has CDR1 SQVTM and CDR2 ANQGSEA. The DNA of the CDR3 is TGCAGCGTGGACAGGGGGAACACTGAAGCTTTCTTT. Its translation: CSVDRGNTEAFF.

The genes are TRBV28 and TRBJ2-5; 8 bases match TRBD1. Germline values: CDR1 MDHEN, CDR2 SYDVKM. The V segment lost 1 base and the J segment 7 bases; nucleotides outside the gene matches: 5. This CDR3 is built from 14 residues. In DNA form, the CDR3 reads TGTGCCAGCAGTTTATCGGACAGGGAAGGGACCCAGTACTTC. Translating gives CASSLSDREGTQYF.

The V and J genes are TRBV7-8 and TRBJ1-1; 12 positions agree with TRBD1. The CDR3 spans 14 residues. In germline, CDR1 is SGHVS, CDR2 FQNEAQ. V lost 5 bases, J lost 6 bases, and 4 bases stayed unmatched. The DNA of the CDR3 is TGTGCCAGCAGCCAAGGGGACAGGGGGCCTGAAGCTTTCTTT. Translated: CASSQGDRGPEAFF.

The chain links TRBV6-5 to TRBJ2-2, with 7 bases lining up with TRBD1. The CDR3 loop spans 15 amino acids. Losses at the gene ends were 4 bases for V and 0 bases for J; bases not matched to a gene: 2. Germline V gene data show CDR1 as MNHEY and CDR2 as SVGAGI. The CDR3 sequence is CASSFQGANTGELFF. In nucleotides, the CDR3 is TGTGCCAGCAGTTTCCAGGGGGCGAACACCGGGGAGCTGTTTTTT.

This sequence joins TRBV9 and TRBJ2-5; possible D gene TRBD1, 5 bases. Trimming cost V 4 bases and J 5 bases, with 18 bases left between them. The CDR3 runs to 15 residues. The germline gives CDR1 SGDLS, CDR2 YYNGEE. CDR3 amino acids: CASSSLWGVKETQYF. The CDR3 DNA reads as TGTGCCAGCAGCTCCCTGTGGGGCGTCAAGGAGACCCAGTACTTC.

CDR3 coding DNA: TGTGCCAGCAGCCGTTCTCTCGGGGAAAAACTGTTTTTT. This codes for CASSRSLGEKLFF. The chain is built from TRBV14 and TRBJ1-4; D is unclear. The CDR3 is made up of 13 amino acids. V lost 4 bases to trimming and J lost 8 bases, with 11 bases between them. Looked up from germline, CDR1 is SGHDN and CDR2 is FVKESK.

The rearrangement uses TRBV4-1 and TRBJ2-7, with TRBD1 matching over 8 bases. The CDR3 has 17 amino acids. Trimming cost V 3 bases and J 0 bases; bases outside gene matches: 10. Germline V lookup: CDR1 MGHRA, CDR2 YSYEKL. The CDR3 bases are TGCGCCAGCAGCCAGGGCGGCCGGACAGGGATCTCCTACGAGCAGTACTTC. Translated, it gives CASSQGGRTGISYEQYF.